One and the same sample provided the 26 T cell receptor beta chains below, sequenced in a study of T cell responses to AZD1222 COVID-19 vaccine. Clones were sequenced by immunoSEQ multiplex PCR, and TCRdb holds only the in-frame ones, with some missing. The sample lists some 90,000 clones, about 90% occurring once. The input for sequencing was peripheral blood, taken on day 0 of MenACWY control vaccination. The receptors here all came from an adult in good health.

The chain recombines TRBV7-2 with TRBJ2-2; D possibly matches TRBD1 or TRBD2 (5 bases each). Germline V gene sequence: CDR1 SGHTA, CDR2 FQGNSA. Trimming stripped 6 bases from V and 6 bases from J, with 11 bases between. The CDR3 loop spans 13 amino acids. CDR3 nucleotide sequence: TGTGCCAGCAGAGTGAGGGGTTCCGGGGAGCTGTTTTTT. It is translated as CASRVRGSGELFF.

The CDR3 loop reads CASSSGSPIRQFF. CDR3 bases: TGTGCCAGCTCATCGGGGAGTCCCATAAGACAGTTCTTC. The chain links TRBV18 to TRBJ2-1, with a possible D match to TRBD2 (5 bases). V was trimmed by 5 bases and J by 13 bases, leaving 18 bases between them. The CDR3 extends over 13 amino acids. The germline V gene has CDR1 KGHSH and CDR2 LQKENI.

V and J are TRBV6-5 and TRBJ1-6; D is undetermined. V gave up 5 bases and J gave up 9 bases, with 11 bases separating them. The CDR3 has 13 amino acids. Looked up from germline, CDR1 is MNHEY and CDR2 is SVGAGI. CDR3 in DNA: TGTGCCAGCAGTCCCCGGGCGGGTTCACCCCTCCACTTT. Amino acids: CASSPRAGSPLHF.

This clone was observed a single time. The chain has TRBV7-2 and TRBJ1-2; a possible D gene is TRBD1 (6 bases). V was clipped by 7 bases and J by 4 bases, with 19 bases between them. The CDR3 has 15 amino acids. The germline V gene encodes CDR1 SGHTA and CDR2 FQGNSA. The CDR3 coding sequence is TGTGCCAGCATCCCCACGCGGGGAGGGGGCTATGGCTACACCTTC. Translating gives CASIPTRGGGYGYTF.

This clone was detected a few times. The rearrangement joins TRBV6-2 or TRBV6-3 to TRBJ2-2, with D possibly being TRBD2 (6 bases). CDR1 is MNHEY and CDR2 is SVGEGT in the germline V gene. This CDR3 is built from 14 residues. The V end lost 6 bases, the J end lost 0 bases, and 8 bases lay between the germline ends. The DNA for the CDR3 is TGTGCCAGCAGCGGCGGGGCGAACACCGGGGAGCTGTTTTTT. Translating gives CASSGGANTGELFF.

The chain uses TRBV7-3 and TRBJ1-1; D gene uncertain. CDR3 length equals 14 residues. The V end was cut by 0 bases, the J end by 4 bases, with 9 bases between. CDR1 SGHTA and CDR2 FQGTGA come from the germline V gene. As DNA, the CDR3 is TGTGCCAGCAGCTTAACCCCTCGGGGCACTGAAGCTTTCTTT. Translation: CASSLTPRGTEAFF.

The gene calls are TRBV6-4 and TRBJ2-5; maybe TRBD2 (6 bases). Trimming pared 4 bases from V and 0 bases from J, leaving 6 bases between. The CDR3 length is 13 residues. Germline CDR1 is MRHNA and CDR2 is SNTAGT. The CDR3 nucleotides are TGTGCCAGCAGTGGGGGGGACCAAGAGACCCAGTACTTC. It encodes CASSGGDQETQYF.

The rearrangement uses TRBV27 and TRBJ2-1; 10 positions agree with TRBD1. From germline, CDR1 is MNHEY and CDR2 SMNVEV (reference sequence). With 8 bases clipped from V and 2 bases from J, the junction kept 0 bases outside the gene matches. The CDR3 contains 13 residues. CDR3 bases: TGTGCCAGCGGGACAGGGGCCTACAATGAGCAGTTCTTC. Translated, it gives CASGTGAYNEQFF.

This chain connects TRBV5-4 to TRBJ2-2; unclear D gene. The germline V gene has CDR1 SGHNT and CDR2 YYREEE (reference sequence). The V end lost 1 base, the J end lost 5 bases, and 12 bases lay between the germline ends. This CDR3 has 15 amino acids. The CDR3 here is CASSLTVSGTGELFF. For the CDR3, the DNA is TGTGCCAGCAGCTTGACAGTCTCCGGTACCGGGGAGCTGTTTTTT. Full variable domain (remainder filled in from reference TRBV5-4 and TRBJ2-2): ETGVTQSPTHLIKTRGQQVTLRCSSQSGHNTVSWYQQALGQGPQFIFQYYREEENGRGNFPPRFSGLQFPNYSSELNVNALELDDSALYLCASSLTVSGTGELFFGEGSRLTVL.

This chain uses TRBV6-5 with TRBJ1-5, with D possibly being TRBD1 (5 bases). The V and J ends lost 5 bases and 9 bases respectively, with 14 bases between them. Germline loops: CDR1 MNHEY, CDR2 SVGAGI. The CDR3 covers 13 residues. The CDR3: CASSKQVRGPQHF. For the CDR3, the DNA is TGTGCCAGCAGTAAACAGGTCAGAGGGCCCCAGCATTTT.

The chain uses TRBV6-2 or TRBV6-3 and TRBJ2-5; possible D gene TRBD2, 6 bases. CDR1 MNHEY and CDR2 SVGEGT come from the germline V gene. Trimming cost V 6 bases and J 5 bases, with 19 bases left between them. There are 15 residues in the CDR3. Here the CDR3 DNA reads TGTGCCAGCAGCCACGGCCGACGGGGGAAGGAGACCCAGTACTTC. Residues: CASSHGRRGKETQYF.

V usage is TRBV5-4 and J usage is TRBJ1-3; D might be TRBD1 (5 bases). This CDR3 contains 17 residues. V was clipped by 0 bases and J by 0 bases, with 13 bases between them. From germline, CDR1 is SGHNT and CDR2 YYREEE (reference sequence). CDR3 protein: CASSLVAGPSSGNTIYF. The CDR3 DNA sequence: TGTGCCAGCAGCTTGGTTGCGGGACCGAGCTCTGGAAACACCATATATTTT.

This clone showed up just once. The chain employs TRBV6-4 and TRBJ1-4; no firm D call. V was clipped by 2 bases and J by 0 bases, with 16 bases between them. This CDR3 is built from 18 residues. From germline, CDR1 is MRHNA and CDR2 SNTAGT. DNA of the CDR3: TGTGCCAGCAGTGACGAAGAGGCGTTGCGAGCAACTAATGAAAAACTGTTTTTT. The encoded protein is CASSDEEALRATNEKLFF.

The rearrangement uses TRBV6-2 or TRBV6-3 and TRBJ2-1; 8 nucleotides agree with TRBD2. Germline V gene lookup returns CDR1 MNHEY and CDR2 SVGEGT. Trimming took 5 bases from V and 4 from J; bases not matched to a gene: 7. The CDR3 sequence is 15 residues long. The CDR3 loop reads CASSSGGLPYNEQFF. DNA of the CDR3: TGTGCCAGCAGTAGCGGGGGCCTCCCGTACAATGAGCAGTTCTTC.

As DNA, the CDR3 is TGTGCCAGCAGCCAGGGGTATGTTATGAACTCCTACGAGCAGTACTTC. This codes for CASSQGYVMNSYEQYF. This chain links TRBV14 with TRBJ2-7; D is unresolved. The CDR3 consists of 16 residues. V gave up 3 bases and J gave up 0 bases, with 15 bases separating them. From germline, CDR1 is SGHDN and CDR2 FVKESK.

The chain recombines TRBV29-1 with TRBJ1-4; 7 bases match TRBD1. V trimming: 6 bases; J trimming: 8 bases; junction bases outside the gene matches: 9. The CDR3 spans 13 residues. Germline CDR1 SQVTM, CDR2 ANQGSEA. The CDR3 nucleotides read TGCAGCGTCCGAACAGGGGCTGGGGAAAAACTGTTTTTT. This codes for CSVRTGAGEKLFF.

This clone was observed once. The chain couples TRBV7-2 to TRBJ1-1; no clear D. The CDR3 is made up of 13 amino acids. Germline CDR1 reads SGHTA; CDR2 reads FQGNSA. Trimming took off 3 bases at V and 4 bases at J, with 9 bases between the two ends. The CDR3 here is CASSFAEGTEAFF. CDR3 DNA sequence: TGTGCCAGCAGCTTTGCCGAGGGCACTGAAGCTTTCTTT. Looking up the rest from reference TRBV7-2 and TRBJ1-1 gives the full variable domain: GAGVSQSPSNKVTEKGKDVELRCDPISGHTALYWYRQSLGQGLEFLIYFQGNSAPDKSGLPSDRFSAERTGGSVSTLTIQRTQQEDSAVYLCASSFAEGTEAFFGQGTRLTVV.

The CDR3 bases are TGCGCCAGCAGCTCCGATCCTGGAGGGAGCTCCTACGAGCAGTACTTC. Translated: CASSSDPGGSSYEQYF. The V and J genes are TRBV5-1 and TRBJ2-7, with D possibly TRBD2 on 6 matching bases. The CDR3 is 16 residues long. Trimming took 3 bases from V and 0 from J, leaving 16 bases between them. The V gene's germline CDR1 is SGHRS and CDR2 YFSETQ. Full variable domain (outside the CDR3, taken from reference TRBV5-1 and TRBJ2-7): KAGVTQTPRYLIKTRGQQVTLSCSPISGHRSVSWYQQTPGQGLQFLFEYFSETQRNKGNFPGRFSGRQFSNSRSEMNVSTLELGDSALYLCASSSDPGGSSYEQYFGPGTRLTVT.

The V call is TRBV6-1, the J call TRBJ2-7, with D tentatively TRBD2 (6 bases). V was pared by 4 bases and J by 0 bases, with 13 bases between. CDR1 is MNHNS, CDR2 SASEGT, per germline. CDR3 length: 15 amino acids. The CDR3 nucleotides are TGTGCCAGCAGTGCAGCGGGTCCCCCCTCCTACGAGCAGTACTTC. Encoded protein: CASSAAGPPSYEQYF.

The chain links TRBV5-5 to TRBJ2-1, with D unclear. From germline, CDR1 is SGHKS and CDR2 YYEKEE (reference sequence). Trimming pared 0 bases from V and 9 bases from J, leaving 10 bases between. The CDR3 spans 13 residues. The CDR3 spells CASSLVASGEQFF. The CDR3 DNA reads as TGTGCCAGCAGCTTGGTGGCATCGGGTGAGCAGTTCTTC.

This clone appeared a single time. The chain combines TRBV18 with TRBJ2-2; maybe TRBD1 (6 bases). Germline lookup yields CDR1 KGHSH and CDR2 LQKENI. V was cut by 5 bases and J by 0 bases, with 13 bases left in between. This CDR3 is 16 amino acids long. The CDR3 DNA is TGTGCCAGCTCAGATTTGAGACAGGCGAACACCGGGGAGCTGTTTTTT. Its protein product is CASSDLRQANTGELFF.

V gene TRBV20-1 combines with J gene TRBJ2-7; maybe TRBD1 (8 bases). CDR3 length: 13 residues. V was pared by 3 bases and J by 5 bases, with 14 bases between. In germline, CDR1 is DFQATT, CDR2 SNEGSKA (reference sequence). CDR3 in amino acids: CSASWTGRDEQYF. CDR3 nucleotide sequence: TGCAGTGCTAGTTGGACAGGGAGGGACGAGCAGTACTTC.

This clone appeared once. J is TRBJ1-4 and V is TRBV3-1 (or the pseudogene TRBV3-2); D may be TRBD1 (5 bases). CDR3 length: 12 residues. Germline loops: CDR1 LGHDT, CDR2 YNNKEL (reference sequence). Trimming left V 1 base short and J 15 bases short, with 12 bases between. The CDR3 loop is CASSQAGGWVFF. The CDR3 DNA is TGTGCCAGCAGCCAAGCGGGGGGTTGGGTGTTTTTT.

The chain recombines TRBV4-2 with TRBJ2-7; tentative D call: TRBD1 (6 bases). The germline V gene encodes CDR1 LGHNA and CDR2 YNFKEQ. The V and J ends lost 4 bases and 7 bases respectively, with 20 bases between them. This CDR3 spans 15 amino acids. The CDR3 region has the DNA TGTGCCAGCAGCCCTGCAGGGACACCCCAAGTTGAGCAGTACTTC. Amino acid sequence: CASSPAGTPQVEQYF.

The gene calls are TRBV6-5 and TRBJ1-3; the D gene is possibly TRBD1 (5 bases). Germline V CDR1 and CDR2: MNHEY, SVGAGI. CDR3 length: 14 amino acids. Trimming left V 6 bases short and J 1 base short, with 10 bases between. The CDR3 DNA is TGTGCCAGCAGCGGGACCCTTTCTGGAAACACCATATATTTT. This sequence encodes CASSGTLSGNTIYF.

The chain combines TRBV3-1 (or the pseudogene TRBV3-2) with TRBJ1-2; possibly TRBD1 for D (6 bases). The CDR3 is 16 residues long. Germline V gene sequence: CDR1 LGHDT, CDR2 YNNKEL (reference sequence). V dropped 0 bases and J dropped 4 bases, with 15 bases sitting between them. As DNA, the CDR3 is TGTGCCAGCAGCCAAGATTCCTCCGGGACACTCTATGGCTACACCTTC. It specifies CASSQDSSGTLYGYTF.